This T cell receptor (beta chain) was obtained from a study of blood T cell repertoires in COVID-19. Study as a whole: Collection of acute and convalescent COVID-19 samples took place in the United States, Italy and Spain. T cells, B-cell-depleted T cells, or PBMCs provided the cDNA or gDNA that served as material.

Germline loops: CDR1 SGHRS, CDR2 YFSETQ. V lost 4 bases, J lost 5 bases, and 13 bases lay in between. The CDR3 sequence is 14 residues long. TCRdb's copy holds only in-frame clones and misses some; the assay was immunoSEQ multiplex PCR. The repertoire consists of about 39,000 clones, with roughly 85% occurring once and the leading ten covering approximately 8.9%. This rearrangement joins TRBV5-1 to TRBJ2-1; the D gene is possibly TRBD1 (7 bases). The TCR was taken from a human donor in a cohort sampled during active COVID-19. Sequenced material: peripheral blood. The chain's CDR3 is CASSPEGADNEQFF. The CDR3 coding sequence is TGCGCCAGCAGCCCGGAGGGGGCGGACAATGAGCAGTTCTTC.